This T cell receptor (beta chain) was obtained from a study of blood T cell repertoires in COVID-19 (dated by TCRdb to 2020 to 2022). Some background on the complete study: Samples covering the acute and convalescent phases of COVID-19 were provided by collaborators in the United States, Italy and Spain. The material from the prospective study consisted of cDNA or gDNA derived from T cells, B-cell-depleted T cells, or PBMCs. Subjects who had been exposed to COVID-19, were actively infected with it, or had recovered from it provided the deeply sampled blood TCRbeta repertoires that made up the dataset. The repertoires were made available in a free public database intended to serve as a resource for research on the immune response to SARS-CoV-2. The samples were drawn from the first 160 participants of the ongoing ImmuneRACE study and from under 1,500 subjects provided by 6 global collaborators. Nearly every sample came with metadata listing a de-identified subject ID, COVID-19 status, age in years and sex. Where available, HLA class I and class II types were taken from metadata supplied by the sample provider and were not determined by assay-based typing.

Participants in the prospective study were enrolled through a virtual design, were aged about 18 to 89 years, and lived in fewer than 30 United States geographic areas. To assign participants to cohorts, the prospective study relied on clinical history that participants themselves reported in a screening survey and a study questionnaire. For ImmuneRACE Cohort 3, a participant was defined as recovered based on two consecutive negative NP/OP PCR tests, clearance by a healthcare professional, or resolution of symptoms. In the prospective study, mobile phlebotomists collected whole blood, serum and a nasopharyngeal or oropharyngeal swab from each participant. Participants in the prospective study had the option to provide additional blood draws and questionnaires over a roughly 2-month period. Before DNA extraction, blood samples from the prospective study were shipped at room temperature or frozen.

A remark on this clone: The target of this receptor is not known. No qualities accompany the bases; no much larger clone lies one base away.

What the study reported, not specific to this receptor: Clinical and demographic metadata were provided uncurated, with the amount varying by source and participant.

TCRbeta CDR3 regions were amplified from genomic DNA by means of the immunoSEQ Assay, a bias-controlled multiplex PCR. The study's own analysis went as follows. Nucleated cell counts per sample were estimated from amplification of reference gene primers within the assay. To quantify the absolute abundance of each unique TCRbeta CDR3 rearrangement, sequence reads were collapsed and filtered. For each sample, productive Simpson clonality was calculated as the square root of Simpson's diversity index across productive rearrangements. What TCRdb holds here is the immuneACCESS table cut down to in-frame rearrangements. Part of the clones is not present; checked against another copy, under half of the missing clones reflect an unresolved V gene, and the others are unexplained. V and J calls and clone size are as listed in that table; D and trimming were resolved from the DNA. The sample yields 240,000 or so clones; 75% to 90% were counted once. The ten largest clones take up roughly 8.3% of the sample.

The sequence was obtained from a man between 40 and 49 years old who had recovered from COVID-19. The sample was PBMCs or T cells enriched from blood (not recorded which).

The DNA is TGTGCCAGCAGTTTCGGTCCCCGCAATCAGCCCCAGCATTTT. Its coded protein is CASSFGPRNQPQHF. This receptor chain uses TRBV28 and TRBJ1-5, with the D gene call left open. Trimming takes 3 bases from V and 2 bases from J, and the germline ends sit 8 bases apart. The germline V gene yields MDHEN for CDR1 and SYDVKM for CDR2. Reading from cysteine to phenylalanine, the CDR3 counts 14 amino acids. The only DNA kept is the CDR3, 42 bases in frame from the first base.